Below, 21 T cell receptor beta chains from the same sample are listed, as sequenced in a study of cytomegalovirus exposure and HLA in healthy donors. The PCR contained 60 Vbeta and 13 Jbeta primers. Only in-frame clones appear in the TCRdb table, and some are missing; sequencing was by immunoSEQ multiplex PCR. The sample includes 95,000 to 100,000 clones, approximately 85% seen only once; the top ten take about 3.9%. The source material was PBMCs. All receptors derive from a man younger than 40 in good health and CMV-seronegative.

The CDR3 reads CASSYFSSGKYNEQFF. In DNA, the CDR3 is TGTGCCAGCAGTTACTTCTCTAGCGGGAAATACAATGAGCAGTTCTTC. V usage is TRBV6-6 and J usage is TRBJ2-1, with 9 bases that match TRBD2. Germline V CDR1 and CDR2: MNHNY, SVGAGI (reference sequence). The CDR3 extends over 16 amino acids. With 1 base clipped from V and 4 bases from J, the junction kept 5 bases outside the gene matches.

This chain joins TRBV6-5 and TRBJ2-3; TRBD1 is a possible D gene (6 bases). The CDR3 runs to 14 residues. Germline lookup yields CDR1 MNHEY and CDR2 SVGAGI. Trimming stripped 6 bases from V and 3 bases from J, with 13 bases between. CDR3 region: CASRLQGKTDTQYF. CDR3 bases: TGTGCCAGCAGGCTACAGGGAAAGACAGATACGCAGTATTTT.

The chain uses TRBV6-1 and TRBJ2-3, with 8 bases aligning to TRBD2. The germline CDR1 and CDR2 sequences are MNHNS and SASEGT. J gave up 4 bases and V 11 bases, and 14 bases lay outside the gene matches. The CDR3 is 15 amino acids. This CDR3 is CAGGGRGGPADTQYF. CDR3 coding DNA: TGTGCCGGGGGCGGACGGGGGGGCCCCGCAGATACGCAGTATTTT.

V gene TRBV4-1 combines with J gene TRBJ1-2; TRBD1 aligns across 10 bases. This CDR3 has 19 residues. Germline assignment: CDR1 MGHRA and CDR2 YSYEKL. J lost 3 bases, V lost 0 bases, and 13 bases had no gene match. CDR3 loop: CASSQEATGTGVRDYGYTF. The CDR3 region has the DNA TGCGCCAGCAGCCAAGAAGCCACCGGGACAGGGGTTCGGGACTATGGCTACACCTTC.

The chain recombines TRBV27 with TRBJ1-6; possibly TRBD1 for D (6 bases). The CDR3 contains 17 residues. The germline V and J ends were trimmed by 2 bases and 0 bases, with 11 bases remaining between them. The germline V gene encodes CDR1 MNHEY and CDR2 SMNVEV (reference sequence). CDR3 region: CASSLPQGSSYNSPLHF. In nucleotides, the CDR3 is TGTGCCAGCAGTTTACCCCAGGGGAGCTCCTATAATTCACCCCTCCACTTT.

The V gene is TRBV28, the J gene TRBJ2-3, with 9 bases lining up with TRBD2. Germline V gene lookup returns CDR1 MDHEN and CDR2 SYDVKM. With 5 bases clipped from V and 1 base from J, the junction kept 7 bases outside the gene matches. The CDR3 contains 16 residues. For the CDR3, the DNA is TGTGCCAGCAGTATCGGGACTAGCCTAGGCACAGATACGCAGTATTTT. Amino acid sequence: CASSIGTSLGTDTQYF.

This clone was seen once. A junction boundary mismatches the germline segment, possibly from a read error. V gene TRBV4-2 combines with J gene TRBJ2-3, with D perhaps matching TRBD2 (5 bases). CDR1 is LGHNA and CDR2 is YNFKEQ in the germline V gene. The CDR3 is 12 amino acids. The CDR3 loop reads CANSQTEVTQYF. The CDR3 DNA is TGTGCCAACAGCCAGACGGAGGTTACGCAGTATTTT.

J is TRBJ1-4 and V is TRBV30; a weak D match, TRBD1 (5 bases). V gave up 0 bases and J gave up 7 bases, with 15 bases separating them. The CDR3 is 15 amino acids. Germline CDR1 is GTSNPN and CDR2 is SVGIG (reference sequence). DNA for the CDR3: TGTGCCTGGAGTGTACTCGGGCAGGGTGCTGAAAAACTGTTTTTT. Amino acid sequence: CAWSVLGQGAEKLFF.

CDR3: CASGRSGSYEQYF. As DNA, the CDR3 is TGTGCCAGCGGGAGATCGGGCTCCTACGAGCAGTACTTC. The chain couples TRBV6-5 to TRBJ2-7, with a tentative D call TRBD2 (5 bases). V lost 8 bases and J lost 0, with 11 bases in between. The CDR3 length is 13 residues. Looked up from germline, CDR1 is MNHEY and CDR2 is SVGAGI.

In its sample, this clone was seen a few times. The rearrangement uses TRBV7-9 and TRBJ2-4; D is perhaps TRBD1 (5 bases). Germline V gene lookup returns CDR1 SEHNR and CDR2 FQNEAQ (reference sequence). Deletions cut 4 bases from V and 9 bases from J, with 31 bases between. The CDR3 runs 19 residues. CDR3 nucleotides: TGTGCCAGCAGCTCCATGGGGTTGGCAGGGCACAACTCGGTGGGCATTCAGTACTTC. As protein: CASSSMGLAGHNSVGIQYF.

The V and J genes are TRBV5-4 and TRBJ1-1; a possible D gene is TRBD1 (5 bases). Trimming removed 2 bases from V and 4 bases from J, with 12 bases in between. Germline-derived CDR1 and CDR2 are SGHNT and YYREEE (reference sequence). This CDR3 comprises 14 residues. Here the CDR3 reads CASSFGGSSTEAFF. In DNA, the CDR3 is TGTGCCAGCAGCTTCGGGGGGTCGAGCACTGAAGCTTTCTTT.

The V call is TRBV29-1, the J call TRBJ2-5; TRBD2 agrees at 7 bases. V lost 8 bases, J lost 4 bases, and 13 bases stayed unmatched. CDR3 length: 14 residues. Germline CDR1 is SQVTM and CDR2 is ANQGSEA. The CDR3 DNA reads as TGCAGCACCGCTCGGGGGGTCTCCTCAGAGACCCAGTACTTC. Its protein is CSTARGVSSETQYF.

The V call is TRBV13, the J call TRBJ1-6; D gene uncertain. CDR1 PRHDT and CDR2 FYEKMQ come from the germline V gene (reference sequence). This CDR3 is built from 12 residues. V was cut by 5 bases and J by 13 bases, with 12 bases left in between. Here the CDR3 DNA reads TGTGCCAGCAGCCCTCGGGGAGGGCCCCTCCACTTT. It encodes CASSPRGGPLHF.

This chain connects TRBV30 to TRBJ2-2; 11 bases fit TRBD2. Unmatched junction bases numbered 1, after V lost 0 bases and J lost 4 bases. Germline V gene sequence: CDR1 GTSNPN, CDR2 SVGIG (reference sequence). The CDR3 runs 15 residues. The CDR3 loop is CAWSVGLAGTGELFF. CDR3 nucleotides: TGTGCCTGGAGTGTAGGACTAGCGGGCACCGGGGAGCTGTTTTTT.

This chain links TRBV6-5 with TRBJ1-5, with unresolved D. The CDR3 extends over 15 amino acids. V was trimmed by 5 bases and J by 3 bases, leaving 14 bases between them. Germline V gene data show CDR1 as MNHEY and CDR2 as SVGAGI. This CDR3 is CASSPTQYNNQPQHF. The CDR3 DNA is TGTGCCAGCAGTCCCACCCAGTATAACAATCAGCCCCAGCATTTT.

This clone was recorded only once. This chain connects TRBV6-5 to TRBJ2-5; unclear D gene. CDR1 is MNHEY, CDR2 SVGAGI, per germline. Trimming left V 1 base short and J 0 bases short, with 9 bases between. CDR3 size: 15 residues. The CDR3 protein is CASSYLAEYQETQYF. CDR3 DNA: TGTGCCAGCAGTTACTTGGCGGAGTACCAAGAGACCCAGTACTTC.

The chain combines TRBV4-3 with TRBJ1-4; no definite D call. Germline V CDR1 and CDR2: LGHNA, YSLEER. Trimming took off 4 bases at V and 7 bases at J, with 22 bases between the two ends. CDR3 length: 17 amino acids. The CDR3 sequence is CASSPGSVRAVGEKLFF. CDR3 nucleotide sequence: TGCGCCAGCAGCCCGGGGTCCGTCCGGGCTGTGGGTGAAAAACTGTTTTTT.

This chain connects TRBV10-1 to TRBJ2-7, with unresolved D. The V end lost 5 bases, the J end lost 2 bases, and 16 bases lay between the germline ends. Germline CDR1 WNHNN, CDR2 SYGVQD (reference sequence). CDR3 size: 15 residues. The DNA of the CDR3 is TGCGCCAGCAGTCAGCCCCAGGTAACGGCCTACGAGCAGTACTTC. It codes for CASSQPQVTAYEQYF.

The chain uses TRBV7-9 and TRBJ2-1; 15 bases align to TRBD2. The CDR3 is made up of 15 amino acids. Germline-derived CDR1 and CDR2 are SEHNR and FQNEAQ (reference sequence). V lost 8 bases to trimming and J lost 5 bases; unmatched junction nucleotides: 4. In DNA, the CDR3 is TGTGCCAGCGCCGGACTAGCGGGAGGGGACAATGAGCAGTTCTTC. Residues: CASAGLAGGDNEQFF.

The rearrangement uses TRBV7-9 and TRBJ2-5; 8 bases map to TRBD2. CDR1 and CDR2 (germline): SEHNR, FQNEAQ (reference sequence). The CDR3 is 16 residues long. V was pared by 2 bases and J by 5 bases, with 10 bases of the junction left unmatched. As DNA, the CDR3 is TGTGCCAGCAGCTTACCCCATTGGACTAGCCCCGAGACCCAGTACTTC. Amino acid sequence: CASSLPHWTSPETQYF. Based on the CDR3 plus reference TRBV7-9 and TRBJ2-5, the full variable domain is DTGVSQNPRHKITKRGQNVTFRCDPISEHNRLYWYRQTLGQGPEFLTYFQNEAQLEKSRLLSDRFSAERPKGSFSTLEIQRTEQGDSAMYLCASSLPHWTSPETQYFGPGTRLLVL.

The rearrangement uses TRBV19 and TRBJ2-1, with a weak D call TRBD2 (6 bases). Germline assignment: CDR1 LNHDA and CDR2 SQIVND (reference sequence). V gave up 4 bases and J gave up 0 bases, with 31 bases separating them. The CDR3 sequence is 22 residues long. CDR3 nucleotides: TGTGCCAGTAGTACCCCCCCTCCACTAGCTGATATACGAGCGAGCTCCTACAATGAGCAGTTCTTC. Translating it yields CASSTPPPLADIRASSYNEQFF.